This T cell receptor (beta chain) originates from a study of regulatory T cells in long-lasting Graves disease. Time point here: newly diagnosed GD, antithyroid drugs for less than 3 months. Extracted PBMC RNA gave rise to the TCR library. Through Arm-PCR of CDR3 regions and iRepertoire HTBI primers, TCR beta libraries were built. Original methodology: Some 57 TRBV and approximately 13 TRBJ segments were identified across samples. MiXCR, run by TCRdb on the multiplex PCR reads, gives a single entry per CDR3 protein. The V and J calls shown here were made by TCRdb, not taken from the authors' results. The sample includes under 800,000 distinct CDR3 sequences, about 15% of them seen just once. The CDR3 has 16 residues. Germline V lookup: CDR1 KGHDR, CDR2 SFDVKD. V lost 4 bases to trimming and J lost 8 bases; unmatched junction nucleotides: 11. Regarding the study as a whole: Exclusively peripheral blood, rather than thyroid tissue, was studied.

The table lists this clonotype with a few counts. Its antigen is currently unknown. These data were also reused for a study on T cells in Graves' hyperthyroidism and ophthalmopathy.

This TCR was recovered from a woman in her 30s with Graves disease. Sequencing was performed on peripheral blood mononuclear cells (PBMCs), taken at new diagnosis, from a patient treated with antithyroid drugs. The chain recombines TRBV24-1 with TRBJ2-1, with 9 bases lining up with TRBD1. CDR3 sequence: CATSDSPGQGTHEQFF. CDR3 DNA sequence: TGTGCCACCAGTGACTCCCCGGGACAGGGTACGCATGAGCAGTTCTTC.